The clone carrying this T cell receptor (beta chain) has a single count. As originally analysed: Quantification of nucleated cells was approximated via reference gene primer amplification. Produced via immunoSEQ multiplex PCR; TCRdb's table is partial and in-frame only. D and trimming were read from the DNA, whereas the V and J calls and clone size are those reported in that table. The profile shows roughly 60,000 clones, about 91% of them singletons. This specimen comes from a study of blood T cell repertoires in COVID-19. Study in general: Collection of acute and convalescent COVID-19 samples took place in the United States, Italy and Spain. PBMCs, B-cell-depleted T cells, or T cells were the source of the cDNA or gDNA that made up the material.

The CDR3 contains 14 residues. V was trimmed by 10 bases and J by 6 bases, leaving 20 bases between them. Looked up from germline, CDR1 is MDHEN and CDR2 is SYDVKM. Sequencing was carried out using peripheral blood. This sequence originates from a man aged 45-65 years with active COVID-19. The chain employs TRBV28 and TRBJ2-3; D may be TRBD2 (7 bases). The CDR3 sequence is CATQRGGPTDTQYF. The CDR3 DNA reads TGTGCCACGCAGAGGGGGGGGCCTACCGATACGCAGTATTTT.